The T cell receptor beta chain under discussion was sequenced for a study of low-dose radiotherapy and immunotherapy resistance in tumors. Documented time point: before trial treatment. This clonotype is deemed medium-sized. Primers used for first-strand cDNA, a TRAV- and TRBV-specific set, covered both alpha and beta chains. For amplifying TCRs, the PCR ran for 20 to 25 cycles with Phusion, which was used together with a constant-region primer and the adapter on the V primers. Each CDR3 protein gets one entry after TCRdb re-called the reads with MiXCR. This table holds about 82,000 distinct CDR3 sequences, around 18% found once. V lost 8 bases to trimming and J lost 2 bases, with 9 bases between them. Germline CDR1 WSHSY, CDR2 SAAADI. This CDR3 has 12 amino acids.

The clonotype originates from a male donor with prostate cancer. The sequences come from PBMCs, collected before treatment. The chain couples TRBV10-2 to TRBJ2-5; possible D gene TRBD1, 5 bases. The CDR3 sequence is CASHGQQETQYF. The CDR3 DNA reads TGCGCCAGCCACGGACAACAAGAGACCCAGTACTTC.